These 3 T cell receptor beta chains were sequenced from one sample in a study of blood T cell repertoires in COVID-19 (dated by TCRdb to about 2020). Receptor libraries were prepared by the immunoSEQ multiplex PCR assay. This immuneACCESS table, as held by TCRdb, lists in-frame sequences with V and J called but not all clones. Of the missing ones, under half trace to an unresolved V gene in checked studies; the others have no known cause. The sample data list approximately 250,000 clones, and 88% of these were observed just once. The ten most abundant clones make up approximately 2% of the sample. Sequenced sample: PBMCs or T cells enriched from blood (not recorded which). The source of these receptors is a woman between 55 and 75 years old in a cohort exposed to, infected with or recovered from COVID-19 (not recorded which).

The V call is TRBV5-1, the J call TRBJ2-2, with 13 bases matching TRBD2. Germline loops: CDR1 SGHRS, CDR2 YFSETQ. This CDR3 region has 15 residues. The junction had 8 bases not matched to a gene; V was cut back by 4 bases and J by 11 bases. The CDR3: CASSPGTSGTSELFF. Written as DNA, the CDR3 is TGCGCCAGCAGCCCCGGGACTAGCGGGACCAGCGAGCTGTTTTTT. The entire variable domain, with the rest obtained from reference TRBV5-1 and TRBJ2-2, is as follows: KAGVTQTPRYLIKTRGQQVTLSCSPISGHRSVSWYQQTPGQGLQFLFEYFSETQRNKGNFPGRFSGRQFSNSRSEMNVSTLELGDSALYLCASSPGTSGTSELFFGEGSRLTVL.

Remarks on this clone: A read error may produce the germline difference seen at one junction end. V is TRBV7-9 and J is TRBJ2-7; 9 bases are shared with TRBD2. CDR1 and CDR2 from the germline V gene are SEHNR and FQNEAQ (reference sequence). This CDR3 region has 12 residues. Written as DNA, the CDR3 is TGTGCCAGCAGCTTAGGGTCTCTAGCGGGGATCTTC. It specifies CASSLGSLAGIF.

The genes are TRBV3-1 (or the pseudogene TRBV3-2) and TRBJ2-1, with D possibly TRBD2 on 7 matching bases. The V gene's germline CDR1 is LGHDT and CDR2 YNNKEL (reference sequence). Trimming took 6 bases from V and 0 from J, leaving 15 bases between them. The length of the CDR3 is 16 residues. The CDR3 region is CASSHRGGSSYNEQFF. The CDR3 coding sequence is TGTGCCAGCAGTCATAGGGGGGGGAGCTCCTACAATGAGCAGTTCTTC.